Given below is one T cell receptor beta chain in context. The data were taken from a study of blood T cell repertoires in COVID-19. Study-wide background: Samples of COVID-19 (acute and convalescent) were obtained from the United States, Italy and Spain. Sources were T cells, B-cell-depleted T cells, or PBMCs; the material itself was cDNA or gDNA.

Germline CDR1 and CDR2: KGHDR and SFDVKD. The CDR3 has 17 amino acids. J gave up 8 bases and V 3 bases, and 10 bases lay outside the gene matches. Seattle's enrolled individuals joined amid active infection and were then monitored longitudinally. Source study methods: Nucleated cell number was recorded as an estimate derived from reference gene primer amplification. The assay was immunoSEQ multiplex PCR, and TCRdb's table has in-frame clones only and misses some. The DNA gave D and trimming, while V, J and clone size come from that table. The sample contains over 250,000 clones, more than 80% of which appear only once.

Sequencing used peripheral blood. The receptor's source is a woman in her forties or fifties with COVID-19, enrolled during active disease. This chain uses TRBV24-1 with TRBJ2-1; 12 bases match TRBD2. The CDR3 DNA reads TGTGCCACCAGTGATCCGCGACTAGCGGGAGTGAGGGATGAGCAGTTCTTC. It translates to CATSDPRLAGVRDEQFF.